The present TCR beta chain was sequenced within a study of T-cell reconstitution after alpha-beta-depleted transplantation in children. General study findings and limits: Among T cells one year after transplant, newly produced cells accounted for most counts and diversity. Several hundred rapidly expanded clones from non-depleted graft cells reportedly supplied alpha-beta T cells about two months post-transplant. Surviving recipient cells, namely T cells and thymic progenitors, were the source of high day-60 TCRbeta diversity in some patients.

From germline, CDR1 is SGHRS and CDR2 YFSETQ. V was pared by 4 bases and J by 1 base, with 18 bases between. The CDR3 totals 17 residues. This clonotype was detected only a few times. The antigen remains unidentified. The authors prepared the TCRbeta library with unique molecular identifiers. Each CDR3 protein gets one entry after TCRdb re-called the PCR reads with MiXCR. The repertoire holds 15,000 to 20,000 distinct CDR3 sequences, with under 15% as singletons. The chain links TRBV5-1 to TRBJ2-1, with unresolved D. Sequencing was performed on PBMCs, mostly from graft donor cells, taken 180 days after TCRalphabeta/CD19-depleted stem cell transplant. This receptor was taken from a boy younger than two who had a stem cell transplant for Wiskott-Aldrich syndrome, so the T cells may come from the graft donor. CDR3 DNA: TGCGCCAGCAGCCGGACGATGGCTGAAGGGTCCTACAATGAGCAGTTCTTC. Translating gives CASSRTMAEGSYNEQFF.